The subject of this entry is one T cell receptor (beta chain). Its antigen is as yet unknown. This record comes from a study of cytomegalovirus exposure and HLA in healthy donors. Regarding the study as a whole: A later analysis reported that several of the most significant clusters appeared to be linked to common viral pathogens, among them Epstein-Barr virus. Excluded were some V segments that proved indistinguishable, including TRBV6-2 and TRBV6-3.

Germline CDR1 reads SGHKS; CDR2 reads YYEKEE (reference sequence). CDR3 length: 14 residues. V gave up 1 base and J gave up 4 bases; unmatched junction bases: 3. It was with 60 Vbeta and 13 Jbeta primers that the PCR ran. The repertoire was sequenced with immunoSEQ multiplex PCR; TCRdb's copy has only in-frame clones and lacks some. The repertoire holds around 100,000 clones, with 75% to 85% as singletons. The chain carries TRBV5-5 and TRBJ2-7; 9 nucleotides line up with TRBD1. The source is a young woman in good health and CMV-seronegative. What was sequenced was PBMCs. The CDR3 sequence: CASSLRTGAYEQYF. Here the CDR3 DNA reads TGTGCCAGCAGCTTGAGGACAGGGGCTTACGAGCAGTACTTC.